This entry is about one T cell receptor beta chain. The data stem from a study of blood T cell repertoires in COVID-19. As for the study in general: The United States, Italy and Spain supplied acute and convalescent COVID-19 samples. T cells, B-cell-depleted T cells, or PBMCs supplied cDNA or gDNA.

The CDR3 runs 19 residues. The V and J ends lost 9 bases and 3 bases respectively, with 32 bases between them. Germline V CDR1 and CDR2: LNHDA, SQIVND (reference sequence). Per the original methods: Amplification from reference gene primers served as the basis for estimated nucleated cell counts. The method was immunoSEQ multiplex PCR; TCRdb's version includes in-frame clones alone and lacks a portion of them. That table gives V, J and clone size, and the DNA gave D and trimming. The sample lists around 70,000 clones; 90% were seen once. The sequence derives from a man in his fifties or sixties with acute or convalescent COVID-19. V gene TRBV19 combines with J gene TRBJ1-1; D uncertain. The sequencing sample was made of peripheral blood. This chain's CDR3 is CASSTKSPTRDAKHTEAFF. DNA of the CDR3: TGTGCCAGCAGCACCAAGTCCCCCACGAGGGATGCAAAACACACTGAAGCTTTCTTT.